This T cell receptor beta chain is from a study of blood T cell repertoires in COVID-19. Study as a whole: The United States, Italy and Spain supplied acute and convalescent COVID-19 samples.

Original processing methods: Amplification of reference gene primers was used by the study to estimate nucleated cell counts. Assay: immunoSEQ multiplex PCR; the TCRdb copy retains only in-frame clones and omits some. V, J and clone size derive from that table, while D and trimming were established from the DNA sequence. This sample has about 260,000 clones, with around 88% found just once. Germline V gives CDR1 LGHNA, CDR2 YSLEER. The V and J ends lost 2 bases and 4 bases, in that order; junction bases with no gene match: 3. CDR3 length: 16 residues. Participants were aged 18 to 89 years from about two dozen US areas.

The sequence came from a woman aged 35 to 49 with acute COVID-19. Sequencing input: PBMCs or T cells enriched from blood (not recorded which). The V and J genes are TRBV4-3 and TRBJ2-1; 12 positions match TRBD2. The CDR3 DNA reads TGCGCCAGCAGCCAATCTAGCGGGAGGGGGTACAATGAGCAGTTCTTC. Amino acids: CASSQSSGRGYNEQFF.